The source of this T cell receptor beta chain is a study of blood T cell repertoires in COVID-19. Some clones are missing from TCRdb's copy, which holds only in-frame ones; the method was immunoSEQ multiplex PCR. The sample has about 45,000 clones; roughly 87% are singletons. This CDR3 comprises 16 residues. Germline CDR1 is LNHDA and CDR2 is SQIVND (reference sequence). The germline V and J ends were trimmed by 5 bases and 9 bases, with 20 bases remaining between them. This clone was counted once. Sequencing was carried out using peripheral blood. The sequence was obtained from a human donor in a cohort sampled during active COVID-19. This chain connects TRBV19 to TRBJ1-6; a weak D match, TRBD1 (5 bases). CDR3 loop: CASSSRWGRAGSPLHF. The CDR3 nucleotides are TGTGCCAGTAGTTCACGGTGGGGCAGGGCTGGTTCACCCCTCCACTTT.